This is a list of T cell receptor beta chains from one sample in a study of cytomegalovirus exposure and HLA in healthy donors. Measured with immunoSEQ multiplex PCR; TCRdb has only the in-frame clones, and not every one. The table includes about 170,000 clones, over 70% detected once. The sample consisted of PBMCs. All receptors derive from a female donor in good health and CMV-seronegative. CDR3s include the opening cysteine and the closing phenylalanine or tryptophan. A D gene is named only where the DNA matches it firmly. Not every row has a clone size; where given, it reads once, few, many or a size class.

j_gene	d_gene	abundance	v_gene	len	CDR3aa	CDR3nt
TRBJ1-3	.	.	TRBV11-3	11	CASSAGNTIYF	TGTGCCAGCTCGGCTGGAAACACCATATATTTT
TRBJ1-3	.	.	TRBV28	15	CASSLQGYSGNTIYF	TGTGCCAGCAGTTTACAGGGATACTCTGGAAACACCATATATTTT
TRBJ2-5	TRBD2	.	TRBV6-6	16	CASSYSTSGKRETQYF	TGTGCCAGCAGTTACTCGACTAGCGGGAAGAGGGAGACCCAGTACTTC
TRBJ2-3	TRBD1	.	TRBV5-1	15	CASRVQTGGADTQYF	TGCGCCAGCAGGGTTCAGACAGGGGGCGCAGATACGCAGTATTTT
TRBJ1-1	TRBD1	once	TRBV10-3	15	CAISESGQGMTEAFF	TGTGCCATCAGTGAGTCCGGACAGGGGATGACTGAAGCTTTCTTT
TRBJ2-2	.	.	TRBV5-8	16	CASSLRGREDIGELFF	TGTGCCAGCAGCTTGAGAGGCAGGGAGGACATCGGGGAGCTGTTTTTT
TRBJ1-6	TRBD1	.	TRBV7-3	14	CASSRTGAGSPLHF	TGTGCCAGCAGCAGGACAGGGGCGGGTTCACCCCTCCACTTT
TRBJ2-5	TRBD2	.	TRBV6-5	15	CASSYRSGGWVTQYF	TGTGCCAGCAGTTATCGCAGCGGGGGATGGGTGACCCAGTACTTC
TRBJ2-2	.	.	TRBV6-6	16	CASSYSDFKNTGELFF	TGTGCCAGCAGTTACTCGGACTTCAAGAACACCGGGGAGCTGTTTTTT
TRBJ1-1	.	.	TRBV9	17	CASSVGRGFSEDTEAFF	TGTGCCAGCAGCGTAGGGAGGGGCTTTTCAGAGGACACTGAAGCTTTCTTT
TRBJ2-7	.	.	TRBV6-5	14	CASSYETGHYEQYF	TGTGCCAGCAGTTACGAAACAGGTCACTACGAGCAGTACTTC
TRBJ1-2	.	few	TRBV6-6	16	CASSPPQETTPYGYTF	TGTGCCAGCAGTCCCCCACAGGAGACAACCCCCTATGGCTACACCTTC
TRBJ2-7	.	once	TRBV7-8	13	CASSLRGSGEQYF	TGTGCCAGCAGCTTAAGAGGGTCGGGTGAGCAGTACTTC
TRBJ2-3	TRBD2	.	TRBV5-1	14	CASRGLAGGDTQYF	TGCGCCAGCAGAGGACTAGCGGGGGGGGATACGCAGTATTTT